This record concerns one T cell receptor (beta chain) sequence. This record belongs to a study of blood T cell repertoires in COVID-19. Germline assignment: CDR1 SEHNR and CDR2 FQNEAQ (reference sequence). The CDR3 is made up of 13 amino acids. V lost 8 bases to trimming and J lost 5 bases, with 15 bases between them. Profiling relied on immunoSEQ multiplex PCR, and the TCRdb table lists in-frame clones only, not all of them. The profile shows approximately 470,000 clones, about nine tenths of them singletons. The sequencing sample was made of PBMCs or T cells enriched from blood (not recorded which). The chain joins TRBV7-9 to TRBJ2-5; D possibly corresponds to TRBD2 (7 bases). The sequence derives from a woman under 30 who had recovered from COVID-19. The CDR3 bases are TGTGCCAGCTGTCCGGGGGGCCTCGAGACCCAGTACTTC. Translation: CASCPGGLETQYF.